This entry features one T cell receptor beta chain sequence. The data belong to a study of blood T cell repertoires in COVID-19. The table came from immunoSEQ multiplex PCR; TCRdb's copy has only in-frame clones and leaves some out. The sample has under 75,000 clones, 70% to 90% seen once. The sample consisted of peripheral blood. The TCR comes from an elderly woman with active COVID-19.

The CDR3 sequence: CASSSTGTGDEQYF. In DNA, the CDR3 is TGTGCCAGCAGCTCGACCGGGACAGGGGATGAGCAGTACTTC. The chain is built from TRBV7-6 and TRBJ2-7; 10 positions agree with TRBD1. V was pared by 4 bases and J by 7 bases, with 7 bases of the junction left unmatched. CDR1 and CDR2 from the germline V gene are SGHVS and FNYEAQ. This CDR3 has 14 amino acids. Based on the CDR3 plus reference TRBV7-6 and TRBJ2-7, the full variable domain is GAGVSQSPRYKVTKRGQDVALRCDPISGHVSLYWYRQALGQGPEFLTYFNYEAQQDKSGLPNDRFSAERPEGSISTLTIQRTEQRDSAMYRCASSSTGTGDEQYFGPGTRLTVT.